This T cell receptor (beta chain) came from a study of blood T cell repertoires in COVID-19. In the study overall: T cells, B-cell-depleted T cells, or PBMCs provided the cDNA or gDNA that served as material.

V lost 1 base to trimming and J lost 7 bases; unmatched junction nucleotides: 7. The CDR3 totals 15 residues. The germline CDR1 and CDR2 sequences are SQVTM and ANQGSEA. Per the original data handling: The authors estimated nucleated cell counts from reference gene primer amplification. Only in-frame clones appear in the TCRdb table, and some are missing; sequencing was by immunoSEQ multiplex PCR. V and J calls plus clone size are reproduced from that table; the DNA served to infer D and trimming. In the table there are some 230,000 clones, 84% of which are singletons. Input material: peripheral blood. The chain joins TRBV29-1 to TRBJ1-4, with 9 bases fitting TRBD1. This clonotype was obtained from a woman aged 55-69 years who had recovered from COVID-19. CDR3 DNA: TGCAGCGTTGAAGGGGAACAGGGGGCTGGTGAAAAACTGTTTTTT. It translates to CSVEGEQGAGEKLFF.